The 17 T cell receptor beta chains below come from one sample, sequenced in a study of OX40 agonist ivuxolimab in advanced cancers. The data were produced by immunoSEQ multiplex PCR, yet TCRdb's version contains in-frame clones alone and is incomplete. This sample has about 46,000 clones, with less than 90% found just once. Sequences were derived from CD4+ or CD8+ T cells sorted from blood, sampled in a trial of the OX40 agonist ivuxolimab. Every receptor here comes from an adult with an advanced solid tumor such as melanoma, head and neck, liver or kidney cancer.

The chain has TRBV5-6 and TRBJ2-5; unclear D gene. There are 13 residues in the CDR3. Deletions cut 2 bases from V and 10 bases from J, with 15 bases between. CDR1 and CDR2 (germline): SGHDT, YYEEEE. DNA for the CDR3: TGTGCCAGCAGCTTCCTCGGCCGTGGTGGCCAGTACTTC. Translating it yields CASSFLGRGGQYF.

The chain joins TRBV30 to TRBJ1-1; D is undetermined. Germline CDR1 GTSNPN, CDR2 SVGIG (reference sequence). V was clipped by 2 bases and J by 5 bases, with 9 bases between them. The CDR3 consists of 12 residues. The CDR3 DNA reads as TGTGCCTGGAGTCCCTTGGGAACTGAAGCTTTCTTT. Its protein product is CAWSPLGTEAFF.

Only one count was recorded for this clone. This rearrangement joins TRBV5-4 to TRBJ2-5; D gene ambiguous. This CDR3 has 15 amino acids. Germline-derived CDR1 and CDR2 are SGHNT and YYREEE (reference sequence). The V end lost 2 bases, the J end lost 0 bases, and 11 bases lay between the germline ends. The CDR3 region has the DNA TGTGCCAGCAGCTTTAAGGGCTGGTACCAAGAGACCCAGTACTTC. It is translated as CASSFKGWYQETQYF.

In this sample, this clone turned up once. Here the CDR3 DNA reads TGTGCCAGCTCCCAACGACAGGGGCAAGAGACCCAGTACTTC. Translated: CASSQRQGQETQYF. The rearrangement uses TRBV18 and TRBJ2-5, with 8 bases matching TRBD1. Germline V lookup: CDR1 KGHSH, CDR2 LQKENI. J was trimmed by 2 bases and V by 6 bases; bases with no gene match: 5. This CDR3 is 14 amino acids long. Filled out from reference TRBV18 and TRBJ2-5, the complete variable domain reads NAGVMQNPRHLVRRRGQEARLRCSPMKGHSHVYWYRQLPEEGLKFMVYLQKENIIDESGMPKERFSAEFPKEGPSILRIQQVVRGDSAAYFCASSQRQGQETQYFGPGTRLLVL.

CDR3 in amino acids: CASSSTDTYEQYF. In nucleotides, the CDR3 is TGTGCCAGTAGTTCGACGGATACCTACGAGCAGTACTTC. The chain links TRBV19 to TRBJ2-5; D remains unclear. The end of the DNA is better explained by TRBJ2-7, so the J call may be wrong. Germline CDR1 and CDR2: LNHDA and SQIVND (reference sequence). There are 13 residues in the CDR3.

V and J are TRBV28 and TRBJ1-1, with TRBD1 matching 7 bases. J gave up 3 bases and V 7 bases, and 11 bases lay outside the gene matches. The CDR3 consists of 15 residues. The germline V gene has CDR1 MDHEN and CDR2 SYDVKM. The CDR3 spells CASTSAQGYYTEAFF. The DNA of the CDR3 is TGTGCCAGCACTTCCGCACAGGGGTACTACACTGAAGCTTTCTTT.

CDR3 in DNA: TGTGCCAGCAGCTTAGGAGTGGGGAATAATTCACCCCTCCACTTT. It is translated as CASSLGVGNNSPLHF. The V call is TRBV7-9, the J call TRBJ1-6; the D is unclear. Germline CDR1 reads SEHNR; CDR2 reads FQNEAQ (reference sequence). The V and J ends lost 1 base and 5 bases respectively, with 9 bases between them. The CDR3 runs 15 residues.

The rearrangement uses TRBV20-1 and TRBJ2-1; D remains ambiguous. This CDR3 has 11 residues. Trimming pared 7 bases from V and 4 bases from J, leaving 8 bases between. Germline V gene sequence: CDR1 DFQATT, CDR2 SNEGSKA (reference sequence). CDR3 DNA: TGCAGTGGGACGTATTACAATGAGCAGTTCTTC. Its translation is CSGTYYNEQFF.

The V call is TRBV29-1, the J call TRBJ2-2; TRBD1 agrees at 9 bases. Unmatched junction bases numbered 8, after V lost 6 bases and J lost 6 bases. This CDR3 has 14 residues. Germline loops: CDR1 SQVTM, CDR2 ANQGSEA. The CDR3 bases are TGCAGCGTAGCCGGGACAGGGTTCTCCGGGGAGCTGTTTTTT. This codes for CSVAGTGFSGELFF.

The CDR3 DNA reads as TGTGCCAGCAGCGTCAGGGGGAGCTATGGCTACACCTTC. It is translated as CASSVRGSYGYTF. J is TRBJ1-2 and V is TRBV7-9, with 7 bases lining up with TRBD1. Trimming at V came to 5 bases and at J to 4 bases, leaving 4 bases not matched to a gene. This CDR3 region has 13 residues. The germline CDR1 and CDR2 sequences are SEHNR and FQNEAQ (reference sequence).

V gene TRBV7-9 combines with J gene TRBJ2-4, with a possible D match to TRBD2 (5 bases). Deletions cut 2 bases from V and 6 bases from J, with 14 bases between. The germline CDR1 and CDR2 sequences are SEHNR and FQNEAQ (reference sequence). This CDR3 has 15 residues. As DNA, the CDR3 is TGTGCCAGCAGCTTAATTGTCGCGGGCGCAAACATTCAGTACTTC. Amino acids: CASSLIVAGANIQYF.

V usage is TRBV5-6 and J usage is TRBJ2-5; a possible D gene is TRBD2 (6 bases). V lost 2 bases and J lost 2, with 16 bases in between. This CDR3 has 16 residues. Germline values: CDR1 SGHDT, CDR2 YYEEEE. In DNA form, the CDR3 reads TGTGCCAGCAGCTTATACGGGAGTCCCCATCAAGAGACCCAGTACTTC. This codes for CASSLYGSPHQETQYF.

This chain links TRBV20-1 with TRBJ1-1; unclear D gene. Germline V gene data show CDR1 as DFQATT and CDR2 as SNEGSKA (reference sequence). This CDR3 has 11 amino acids. CDR3 residues: CSVPWNTEAFF. DNA for the CDR3: TGCAGCGTCCCTTGGAACACTGAAGCTTTCTTT.

This clone has a single count. V is TRBV5-1 and J is TRBJ2-5; no firm D call. The germline CDR1 and CDR2 sequences are SGHRS and YFSETQ. The CDR3 runs to 14 residues. Trimming cost V 4 bases and J 3 bases, with 13 bases left between them. CDR3 sequence: CASSRRIEKETQYF. The CDR3 coding sequence is TGCGCCAGCAGCCGGAGAATCGAGAAAGAGACCCAGTACTTC.

This rearrangement joins TRBV5-1 to TRBJ1-6, with D tentatively TRBD1 (6 bases). This CDR3 spans 15 amino acids. CDR1 SGHRS and CDR2 YFSETQ come from the germline V gene. V lost 0 bases to trimming and J lost 11 bases, with 15 bases between them. CDR3 in amino acids: CASSLDGWGGAPLHF. In DNA, the CDR3 is TGCGCCAGCAGCTTGGACGGGTGGGGGGGCGCACCCCTCCACTTT.

The chain has TRBV10-1 and TRBJ2-6, with D tentatively TRBD2 (6 bases). Germline V gene data show CDR1 as WNHNN and CDR2 as SYGVQD (reference sequence). The CDR3 runs to 16 residues. With 0 bases removed from V and 0 bases from J, the gap between germline ends came to 6 bases. CDR3 sequence reads: CASSESRGSGANVLTF. DNA for the CDR3: TGCGCCAGCAGTGAGTCGCGGGGCTCTGGGGCCAACGTCCTGACTTTC.

CDR3 region: CASSEGGGATDTQYF. The DNA for the CDR3 is TGCGCCAGCAGTGAGGGCGGGGGGGCCACAGATACGCAGTATTTT. The rearrangement joins TRBV10-1 to TRBJ2-3; 9 bases fit TRBD2. The CDR3 totals 15 residues. The germline V gene has CDR1 WNHNN and CDR2 SYGVQD (reference sequence). The ends lost 2 bases at V and 2 bases at J; junction bases unmatched: 2.